Listed here are 17 T cell receptor beta chains from one sample, sequenced in a study of response to subunit inactivated influenza vaccine. MiXCR, applied by TCRdb to the RT-PCR reads, yields one record per CDR3 protein. Altogether around 190,000 distinct CDR3 sequences are present, approximately 15% being singletons, with the ten largest covering 26%. The source was CD8+ T cells sorted from PBMCs, collected roughly 5 days after vaccination. These receptors came from a middle-aged man who received an inactivated influenza vaccine.

The sample holds a few counts of this clonotype. The rearrangement links TRBV7-2 to TRBJ2-1; D is possibly TRBD1 or TRBD2 (5 bases each). V lost 5 bases and J lost 5, with 16 bases in between. The V gene's germline CDR1 is SGHTA and CDR2 FQGNSA. The CDR3 has 15 amino acids. DNA of the CDR3: TGTGCCAGCAGCACGGGACCTTACCGGAACAATGAGCAGTTCTTC. Protein product: CASSTGPYRNNEQFF. The whole variable domain, remainder taken from reference TRBV7-2 and TRBJ2-1, is GAGVSQSPSNKVTEKGKDVELRCDPISGHTALYWYRQSLGQGLEFLIYFQGNSAPDKSGLPSDRFSAERTGGSVSTLTIQRTQQEDSAVYLCASSTGPYRNNEQFFGPGTRLTVL.

This chain uses TRBV20-1 with TRBJ2-2; weak D call: TRBD1 (6 bases). Trimming pared 2 bases from V and 5 bases from J, leaving 15 bases between. Germline values: CDR1 DFQATT, CDR2 SNEGSKA (reference sequence). CDR3 size: 15 residues. The CDR3 DNA follows: TGCAGTGCTAGACCTCCGGGACAAGGGACCGGGGAGCTGTTTTTT. Translating gives CSARPPGQGTGELFF.

This clonotype was found a few times. This sequence joins TRBV7-9 and TRBJ2-5; 14 positions agree with TRBD2. V gave up 4 bases and J gave up 4 bases; unmatched junction bases: 2. The CDR3 length is 15 residues. The germline gives CDR1 SEHNR, CDR2 FQNEAQ (reference sequence). CDR3 residues: CASSSGLAGGETQYF. CDR3 bases: TGTGCCAGCAGCTCCGGACTAGCGGGGGGAGAGACCCAGTACTTC.

This clonotype was recorded many times. The chain couples TRBV7-9 to TRBJ2-7, with D unclear. Germline V CDR1 and CDR2: SEHNR, FQNEAQ (reference sequence). Trimming removed 2 bases from V and 0 bases from J, with 8 bases in between. The CDR3 extends over 14 amino acids. The CDR3 spells CASSLNQASYEQYF. The DNA for the CDR3 is TGTGCCAGCAGCTTAAATCAGGCCTCCTACGAGCAGTACTTC.

This chain connects TRBV7-8 to TRBJ2-7, with D possibly TRBD1 on 6 matching bases. Between the trimmed V and J ends, which lost 1 base and 6 bases, there was a span of 13 bases. The CDR3 runs 14 residues. Germline assignment: CDR1 SGHVS and CDR2 FQNEAQ. CDR3: CASSLVGDKTEQYF. The CDR3 DNA is TGTGCCAGCAGCTTAGTAGGGGACAAGACCGAGCAGTACTTC.

This clonotype was found a few times. This chain links TRBV7-9 with TRBJ1-3; D ambiguous. The CDR3 contains 16 residues. Germline lookup yields CDR1 SEHNR and CDR2 FQNEAQ (reference sequence). Trimming shortened V by 5 bases and J by 0 bases, and 14 bases separated the two germline ends. The CDR3 coding sequence is TGTGCCAGCAGCCCGGGGTCGCAGGCCTCTGGAAACACCATATATTTT. Translated: CASSPGSQASGNTIYF.

This clonotype has only a few counts. The V gene is TRBV11-2, the J gene TRBJ2-7; D is unresolved. The V end was cut by 2 bases, the J end by 3 bases, with 11 bases between. From germline, CDR1 is SGHAT and CDR2 FQNNGV. This CDR3 comprises 14 residues. The CDR3 spells CASSLSPLYYEQYF. In nucleotides, the CDR3 is TGTGCCAGCAGCTTAAGTCCTTTATACTACGAGCAGTACTTC.

There are a few counts of this clonotype. The J gene is TRBJ2-5, the V gene TRBV29-1; tentatively, D is TRBD1 (5 bases). Per germline, CDR1 SQVTM and CDR2 ANQGSEA. V was cut by 2 bases and J by 1 base, with 14 bases left in between. This CDR3 is built from 15 residues. CDR3 region: CSVEPTWGGQETQYF. The CDR3 bases are TGCAGCGTTGAACCCACCTGGGGCGGCCAAGAGACCCAGTACTTC.

The chain links TRBV20-1 to TRBJ2-7; possibly TRBD1 for D (6 bases). CDR3 size: 11 residues. CDR1 is DFQATT, CDR2 SNEGSKA, per germline (reference sequence). In DNA, the CDR3 is TGCAGCGCCAGGGGTCCGGGCGAGCAGTACTTC. Its translation is CSARGPGEQYF.

The CDR3 loop is CASSSYRVAGYTF. The CDR3 region has the DNA TGTGCCAGCAGCTCCTACAGAGTCGCTGGCTACACCTTC. The J gene is TRBJ1-2, the V gene TRBV7-8; D uncertain. Germline V gene sequence: CDR1 SGHVS, CDR2 FQNEAQ. This CDR3 is built from 13 residues. V lost 4 bases to trimming and J lost 7 bases, with 13 bases between them. The full variable domain, completed using reference TRBV7-8 and TRBJ1-2, is GAGVSQSPRYKVAKRGQDVALRCDPISGHVSLFWYQQALGQGPEFLTYFQNEAQLDKSGLPSDRFFAERPEGSVSTLKIQRTQQEDSAVYLCASSSYRVAGYTFGSGTRLTVV.

This clonotype was seen a few times. The chain recombines TRBV6-2 or TRBV6-3 with TRBJ1-5, with no clear D. The germline V gene has CDR1 MNHEY and CDR2 SVGEGT. Trimming stripped 4 bases from V and 2 bases from J, with 9 bases between. This CDR3 is built from 14 residues. Here the CDR3 reads CASSSHWGNQPQHF. DNA for the CDR3: TGTGCCAGCAGTTCACACTGGGGCAATCAGCCCCAGCATTTT.

This chain links TRBV27 with TRBJ2-5; D is possibly TRBD1 or TRBD2 (6 bases each). The germline V gene encodes CDR1 MNHEY and CDR2 SMNVEV (reference sequence). Trimming removed 1 base from V and 5 bases from J, with 14 bases in between. The CDR3 is 15 residues long. The CDR3 DNA sequence: TGTGCCAGCAGTTTATTGTTTGGGGGGCACGAGACCCAGTACTTC. Amino acid sequence: CASSLLFGGHETQYF.

This clonotype has ten or more counts. V usage is TRBV28 and J usage is TRBJ1-2; no firm D call. The V gene's germline CDR1 is MDHEN and CDR2 SYDVKM. CDR3 length: 15 amino acids. Trimming cost V 3 bases and J 6 bases, with 17 bases left between them. The chain's CDR3 is CASSFSIYTIDGYTF. CDR3 nucleotide sequence: TGTGCCAGCAGTTTCTCAATTTACACTATCGATGGCTACACCTTC.

The chain uses TRBV4-2 and TRBJ1-2, with 8 nucleotides matching TRBD1. This CDR3 contains 18 residues. The trim removed 1 base at V and 4 bases at J, leaving 14 bases unmatched. Germline CDR1 and CDR2: LGHNA and YNFKEQ. CDR3 DNA sequence: TGTGCCAGCAGCCAAGTTAGTTGGACGGACAGGGTGGTCTATGGCTACACCTTC. Its translation: CASSQVSWTDRVVYGYTF.

This clonotype appeared a single time. V and J are TRBV20-1 and TRBJ2-2, with 7 bases matching TRBD1. CDR3 length equals 12 residues. The trim removed 6 bases at V and 6 bases at J, leaving 4 bases unmatched. The germline gives CDR1 DFQATT, CDR2 SNEGSKA (reference sequence). CDR3 nucleotide sequence: TGCAGTGCGAGACAGGGAGCCGGGGAGCTGTTTTTT. Its translation is CSARQGAGELFF.

This clonotype was counted a few times. The rearrangement links TRBV10-3 to TRBJ2-1; TRBD2 aligns across 15 bases. Germline-derived CDR1 and CDR2 are ENHRY and SYGVKD. V shed 2 bases, J shed 10 bases, and the junction held 9 bases outside the gene matches. CDR3 length: 17 residues. The CDR3, as DNA: TGTGCCATCAGTGAGCCTTGGACTAGCGGGAGGGGGGAGGAGCAGTTCTTC. The encoded protein is CAISEPWTSGRGEEQFF.

The chain uses TRBV11-1 and TRBJ2-3; D might be TRBD1 or TRBD2, each matching 7 bases. The CDR3 consists of 20 residues. The germline V and J ends were trimmed by 0 bases and 2 bases, with 24 bases remaining between them. The germline V gene encodes CDR1 SGHAT and CDR2 FQDESV (reference sequence). Here the CDR3 reads CASSLARGRLGLDFTDTQYF. CDR3 nucleotides: TGTGCCAGCAGCTTAGCGAGGGGGCGCCTAGGACTAGACTTCACAGATACGCAGTATTTT.